This TCR beta chain is from a study of shared clonotypes between healthy human individuals. Findings and limits, study-wide: Relative to memory subsets, naive subsets generally showed larger estimated richness.

A CD45RA+ naive subset and a CD45RA-negative memory subset were split from CD4+ cells. This CDR3 has 13 amino acids. In germline, CDR1 is SGDLS, CDR2 YYNGEE. V was clipped by 0 bases and J by 4 bases, with 4 bases between them. Here immunoSEQ multiplex PCR was the method, and the copy in TCRdb shows in-frame clones only, minus some. The table includes approximately 2.5 million clones, roughly nine tenths detected once. With regard to this clone: Its matching antigen is unknown.

This TCR was sampled from a man younger than 30 in good health. The V and J genes are TRBV9 and TRBJ1-4; D gene uncertain. The sample consisted of naive CD4+ T cells sorted from blood. The subset denotes: CD45RA+ positively selected. CDR3 nucleotide sequence: TGTGCCAGCAGCGTAGGACATAATGAAAAACTGTTTTTT. It specifies CASSVGHNEKLFF.